The 2 T cell receptor beta chains below come from one sample, sequenced in a study of T cells after yellow fever vaccination. One entry per CDR3 protein results from TCRdb running MiXCR on the 5' RACE reads. This table has 550,000 or so distinct CDR3 sequences, 15% to 20% appearing once. Source: PBMCs, taken 15 days after the yellow fever booster vaccination. The receptors here all came from a man younger than 45 who received the YFV17D yellow fever vaccine.

The table lists this clonotype with a few counts. The chain employs TRBV4-3 and TRBJ2-4; 9 bases map to TRBD1. The germline V gene has CDR1 LGHNA and CDR2 YSLEER. The ends lost 1 base at V and 0 bases at J; junction bases unmatched: 4. The CDR3 is 17 residues long. CDR3 in amino acids: CASSQATGGLAKNIQYF. The CDR3 region has the DNA TGCGCCAGCAGCCAAGCGACAGGGGGTTTAGCCAAAAACATTCAGTACTTC.

The V call is TRBV12-3 or TRBV12-4, the J call TRBJ1-3, with TRBD1 matching 7 bases. The CDR3 totals 14 residues. The V and J ends lost 5 bases and 2 bases, in that order; junction bases with no gene match: 3. CDR3 sequence: CASSTQGTGNTIYF. The DNA for the CDR3 is TGTGCCAGCAGTACACAGGGGACTGGAAACACCATATATTTT.